This T cell receptor (beta chain) was observed in a study of blood T cells in healthy people across ages. Study-level results: It was not possible, with unsorted PBMCs, to conclusively compare naive and antigen-experienced cells. Age advanced and TCR beta diversity per million T cells fell, roughly linearly.

The CDR3 has 15 residues. Researchers collected about 10 milliliters of peripheral blood from every single donor. Then a second PCR, running roughly 7 to 11 cycles, was carried out with a sample-barcoded 5' primer and a J-beta primer mix. TCRdb reanalysed the 5' RACE reads using MiXCR and keeps one entry per CDR3 protein. Here the sample spans around 1.5 million distinct CDR3 sequences, around 35% being singletons. This clonotype came up many times. The antigen remains unidentified. The sample consisted of blood. The chain has TRBV21-1 and TRBJ1-5; TRBD1 is the table's D call, not checked against the DNA. TRBV21-1 is a recognized pseudogene. This TCR was sampled from a woman aged 25 to 39 in good health. The CDR3 coding sequence is TGTGCCAGCAGCAAAGCGACAGGGGTCCCTCAGCCCCAGCATTTT. Protein: CASSKATGVPQPQHF.